This is a list of T cell receptor beta chains from one sample in a study of T cell responses to AZD1222 COVID-19 vaccine. This table comes from immunoSEQ multiplex PCR, and its TCRdb copy is limited to in-frame clones, with some not included. The data hold some 96,000 clones, with approximately 88% observed a single time. The specimen comprised peripheral blood, sampled 28 days after the second AZD1222 dose. These receptors came from an adult who received the AZD1222 COVID-19 vaccine. Each CDR3 is given with its conserved first and last residue. D genes are given only for firm matches. Rows give clone size only sometimes, using once, few, many, or a class for an expanded clone.

v_gene	d_gene	abundance	j_gene	CDR3aa	CDR3nt
TRBV6-5	.	.	TRBJ1-1	CASKWATGTEAFF	TGTGCCAGCAAATGGGCTACCGGCACTGAAGCTTTCTTT
TRBV7-6	.	.	TRBJ1-6	CASSLEQGTRWTPLHF	TGTGCCAGCAGCTTAGAGCAGGGAACCCGGTGGACACCCCTCCACTTT
TRBV9	.	.	TRBJ1-6	CASSGGSHNSPLHF	TGTGCCAGCAGCGGCGGTTCGCATAATTCACCCCTCCACTTT
TRBV10-2	.	.	TRBJ1-1	CASSESQLRAFF	TGCGCCAGCAGTGAGTCACAATTAAGGGCTTTCTTT
TRBV3-1/TRBV3-2	.	.	TRBJ1-1	CASSQDWGGNTEAFF	TGTGCCAGCAGCCAAGATTGGGGGGGGAACACTGAAGCTTTCTTT
TRBV6-5	.	.	TRBJ2-3	CASRLGSTDTQYF	TGTGCCAGCAGGTTGGGGTCCACAGATACGCAGTATTTT
TRBV6-5	TRBD1	few	TRBJ1-5	CASSRDSNSNQPQHF	TGTGCCAGCAGTCGGGACAGCAATAGCAATCAGCCCCAGCATTTT
TRBV11-2	.	.	TRBJ1-1	CASTLSQNTEAFF	TGTGCCAGCACCCTTTCACAGAACACTGAAGCTTTCTTT
TRBV11-2	.	.	TRBJ2-7	CASSSPKLGNYALTYEQYF	TGTGCCAGCAGCTCCCCAAAGCTAGGGAACTACGCCCTCACCTACGAGCAGTACTTC
TRBV7-2	TRBD2	.	TRBJ2-3	CASSQRAGGWDTQYF	TGTGCCAGCAGCCAACGGGCGGGAGGTTGGGATACGCAGTATTTT
TRBV5-5	TRBD2	.	TRBJ2-7	CASSRTSGDYEQYF	TGTGCCAGCAGCCGGACTAGCGGGGACTACGAGCAGTACTTC
TRBV3-1/TRBV3-2	.	.	TRBJ1-4	CASSQDLSGLNEKLFF	TGTGCCAGCAGCCAAGACTTGTCAGGGCTGAATGAAAAACTGTTTTTT
TRBV7-9	TRBD1	.	TRBJ1-1	CASSLDRGPSTEAFF	TGTGCCAGCAGCTTGGACAGGGGCCCGAGCACTGAAGCTTTCTTT
TRBV5-1	.	.	TRBJ2-6	CASSWWGRGSGANVLTF	TGCGCCAGCAGCTGGTGGGGACGAGGCTCTGGGGCCAACGTCCTGACTTTC
TRBV27	.	few	TRBJ2-5	CASSLAGAETQYF	TGTGCCAGCAGTTTAGCAGGGGCGGAGACCCAGTACTTC
TRBV5-1	.	.	TRBJ2-5	CASRDVPAETQYF	TGCGCCAGCCGGGACGTACCCGCGGAGACCCAGTACTTC
TRBV5-1	.	.	TRBJ2-1	CASRRGGGASYNEQFF	TGCGCCAGCCGCCGTGGGGGCGGGGCATCCTACAATGAGCAGTTCTTC
TRBV10-3	.	.	TRBJ1-5	CAISGARDQPQHF	TGTGCCATCAGTGGGGCTCGGGATCAGCCCCAGCATTTT
TRBV7-9	.	.	TRBJ1-2	CASSFDSGYGYTF	TGTGCCAGCAGCTTTGATAGTGGTTATGGCTACACCTTC
TRBV7-6	.	.	TRBJ2-7	CASSLGDVREQYF	TGTGCCAGCAGCTTGGGAGACGTGCGCGAGCAGTACTTC
TRBV9	.	once	TRBJ1-1	CASSVVRVGSTEAFF	TGTGCCAGCAGCGTAGTGAGGGTTGGGAGCACTGAAGCTTTCTTT
TRBV7-3	.	.	TRBJ1-1	CASSSNIGTEAFF	TGTGCCAGCAGCTCTAACATAGGCACTGAAGCTTTCTTT
TRBV27	.	.	TRBJ1-4	CASSLVRGVNEKLFF	TGTGCCAGCAGTTTGGTAAGGGGCGTTAATGAAAAACTGTTTTTT
TRBV4-1	.	.	TRBJ1-5	CASSQVSQGLNQPQHF	TGCGCCAGCAGCCAAGTGAGCCAGGGTTTAAATCAGCCCCAGCATTTT
TRBV24-1	.	once	TRBJ2-1	CATSDGLYNEQFF	TGTGCCACCAGTGATGGCTTATACAATGAGCAGTTCTTC
TRBV3-1/TRBV3-2	.	.	TRBJ1-1	CASSQVRGIAAFF	TGTGCCAGCAGCCAAGTGAGAGGGATCGCAGCTTTCTTT
TRBV10-3	.	.	TRBJ1-1	CAISAGGTMTEAFF	TGTGCCATCAGCGCCGGAGGAACCATGACTGAAGCTTTCTTT
TRBV15	.	few	TRBJ2-2	CATSSRDQTNTGELFF	TGTGCCACCAGCAGCCGGGACCAGACGAACACCGGGGAGCTGTTTTTT
TRBV19	.	once	TRBJ2-1	CASSSHLGTFYNEQFF	TGTGCCAGTAGTTCCCACTTGGGGACTTTCTACAATGAGCAGTTCTTC
TRBV7-9	.	.	TRBJ1-5	CASSLGRDQPQHF	TGTGCCAGCAGCTTAGGGAGAGATCAGCCCCAGCATTTT
TRBV5-6	.	.	TRBJ1-3	CASSLPLDRQGNTIYF	TGTGCCAGCAGCTTGCCCCTGGACAGACAAGGAAACACCATATATTTT
TRBV2	.	.	TRBJ1-2	CASRGVWDGYGYTF	TGTGCCAGCAGGGGGGTGTGGGATGGCTATGGCTACACCTTC
TRBV4-3	.	.	TRBJ1-4	CASSHIPGKNEKLFF	TGCGCCAGCAGCCATATCCCAGGTAAAAATGAAAAACTGTTTTTT
TRBV27	.	.	TRBJ1-6	CASSTLFGGLNSPLHF	TGTGCCAGCAGTACCCTGTTCGGGGGTCTTAATTCACCCCTCCACTTT
TRBV9	.	.	TRBJ1-1	CASSPRGGQNTEAFF	TGTGCCAGCAGCCCGCGAGGTGGGCAGAACACTGAAGCTTTCTTT
TRBV7-6	TRBD1	.	TRBJ1-1	CASSLVHRGGSEAFF	TGTGCCAGCAGCTTAGTCCACAGGGGGGGATCTGAAGCTTTCTTT
TRBV19	TRBD2	.	TRBJ2-1	CASSFGGSGTSGRGEQFF	TGTGCCAGTAGTTTTGGAGGCTCCGGGACTAGCGGGCGGGGGGAGCAGTTCTTC
TRBV9	.	.	TRBJ1-4	CASSLDGTNEKLFF	TGTGCCAGCAGCCTCGACGGAACTAATGAAAAACTGTTTTTT
TRBV3-1/TRBV3-2	.	.	TRBJ2-1	CASSPGWVRNEQFF	TGTGCCAGCAGCCCCGGGTGGGTACGCAATGAGCAGTTCTTC
TRBV2	TRBD2	.	TRBJ2-7	CASSESGGRNEQYF	TGTGCCAGCAGTGAATCTGGCGGGAGAAACGAGCAGTACTTC